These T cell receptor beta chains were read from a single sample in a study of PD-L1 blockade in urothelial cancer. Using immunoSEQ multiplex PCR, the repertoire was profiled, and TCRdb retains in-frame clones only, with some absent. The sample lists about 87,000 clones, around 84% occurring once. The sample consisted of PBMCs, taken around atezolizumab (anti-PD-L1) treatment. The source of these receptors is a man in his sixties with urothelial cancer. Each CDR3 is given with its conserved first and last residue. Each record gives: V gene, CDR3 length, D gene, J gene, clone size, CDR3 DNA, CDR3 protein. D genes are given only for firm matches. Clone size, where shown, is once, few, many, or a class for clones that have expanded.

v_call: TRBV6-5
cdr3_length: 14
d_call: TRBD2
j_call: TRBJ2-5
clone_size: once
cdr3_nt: TGTGCCAGCAAGCCAGCGGGAGGGCAAGAGACCCAGTACTTC
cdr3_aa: CASKPAGGQETQYF

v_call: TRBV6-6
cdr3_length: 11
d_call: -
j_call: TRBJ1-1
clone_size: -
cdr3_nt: TGTGCCAGCAGCACTCACACTGAAGCTTTCTTT
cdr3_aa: CASSTHTEAFF

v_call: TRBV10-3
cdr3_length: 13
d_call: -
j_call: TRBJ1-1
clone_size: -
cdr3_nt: TGTGCCATTATAGGGGAGGGGCGAACTGAAGCTTTCTTT
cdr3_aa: CAIIGEGRTEAFF

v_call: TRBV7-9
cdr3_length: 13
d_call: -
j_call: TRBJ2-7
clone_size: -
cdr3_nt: TGTGCCAGCAGCTTAGCCGGGATTTACGAGCAGTACTTC
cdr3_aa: CASSLAGIYEQYF

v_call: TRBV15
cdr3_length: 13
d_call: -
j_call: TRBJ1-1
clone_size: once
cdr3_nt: TGTGCCACCAGCAGAGGACAGTTGGGTGAAGCTTTCTTT
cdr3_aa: CATSRGQLGEAFF

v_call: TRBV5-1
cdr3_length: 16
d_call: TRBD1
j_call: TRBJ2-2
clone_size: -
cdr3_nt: TGCGCCAGCAGCTTGGTGCGGACAGGGGACACCGGGGAGCTGTTTTTT
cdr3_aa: CASSLVRTGDTGELFF

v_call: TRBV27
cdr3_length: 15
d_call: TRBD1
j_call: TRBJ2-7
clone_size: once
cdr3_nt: TGTGCCAGCAGCATCAGCTCCGGACAGGGCTACGAGCAGTACTTC
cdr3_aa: CASSISSGQGYEQYF

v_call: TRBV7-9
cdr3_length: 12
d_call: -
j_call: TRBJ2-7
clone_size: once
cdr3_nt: TGTGCCAGCAGCTTAGGGAGGAACGAGCAGTACTTC
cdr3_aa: CASSLGRNEQYF

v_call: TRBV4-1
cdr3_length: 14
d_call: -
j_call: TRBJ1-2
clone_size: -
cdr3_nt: TGCGCCAGCAGCCACCCAGGGGTTATGTATGGCTACACCTTC
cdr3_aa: CASSHPGVMYGYTF

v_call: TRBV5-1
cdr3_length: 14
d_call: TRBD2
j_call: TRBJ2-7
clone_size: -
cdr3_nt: TGCGCCAGCAGCCCCCGGGAGGGGAAGTACGAGCAGTACTTC
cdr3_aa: CASSPREGKYEQYF

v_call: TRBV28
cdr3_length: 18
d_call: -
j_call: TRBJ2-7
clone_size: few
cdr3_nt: TGTGCCAGCAGTTTCGTGGTTTCTCTTTGGGGGCAAAGACACGAGCAGTACTTC
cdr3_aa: CASSFVVSLWGQRHEQYF

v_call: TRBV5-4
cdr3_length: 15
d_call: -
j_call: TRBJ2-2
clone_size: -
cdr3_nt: TGTGCCAGCAGCTTGGCAATCTTGGGGCACGGGGAGCTGTTTTTT
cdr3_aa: CASSLAILGHGELFF

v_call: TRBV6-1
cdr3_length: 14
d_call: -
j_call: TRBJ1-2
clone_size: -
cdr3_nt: TGTGCCAGCAGTGAAGCGGGAGGGCAATGGGGCTACACCTTC
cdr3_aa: CASSEAGGQWGYTF

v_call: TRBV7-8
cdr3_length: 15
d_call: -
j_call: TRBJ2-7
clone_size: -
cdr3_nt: TGTGCCAGCAGCTTCGGCGGGGGCGGGGGCTACGAGCAGTACTTC
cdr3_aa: CASSFGGGGGYEQYF

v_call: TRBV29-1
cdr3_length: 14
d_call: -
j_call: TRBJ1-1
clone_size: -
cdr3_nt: TGCAGCGTTATGACAGGCTGGGGGAACACTGAAGCTTTCTTT
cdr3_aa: CSVMTGWGNTEAFF

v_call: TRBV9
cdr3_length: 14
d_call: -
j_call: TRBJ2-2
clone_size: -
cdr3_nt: TGTGCCAGCAGCGAGCGTCCTGACACCGGGGAGCTGTTTTTT
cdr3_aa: CASSERPDTGELFF

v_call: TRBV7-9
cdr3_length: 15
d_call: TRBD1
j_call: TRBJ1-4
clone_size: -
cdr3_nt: TGTGCCATCCCGGACAGGGCAGGGACTAATGAAAAACTGTTTTTT
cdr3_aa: CAIPDRAGTNEKLFF

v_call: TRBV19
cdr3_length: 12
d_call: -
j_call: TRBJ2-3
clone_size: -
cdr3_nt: TGTGCCAGTAGCAGGGGCACAGATACGCAGTATTTT
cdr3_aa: CASSRGTDTQYF

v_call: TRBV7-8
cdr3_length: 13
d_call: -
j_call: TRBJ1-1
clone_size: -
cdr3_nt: TGTGCCAGCAGCGTACAGGGTATGTCTGAAGCTTTCTTT
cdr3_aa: CASSVQGMSEAFF

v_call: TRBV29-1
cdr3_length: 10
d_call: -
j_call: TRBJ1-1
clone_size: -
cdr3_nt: TGCAGCGCCTCTCACACTGAAGCTTTCTTT
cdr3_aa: CSASHTEAFF

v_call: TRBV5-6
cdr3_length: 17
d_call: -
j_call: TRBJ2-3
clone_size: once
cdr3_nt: TGTGCCAGCAGCTCAGGGGCCTCCACCCTTAGCACAGATACGCAGTATTTT
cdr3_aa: CASSSGASTLSTDTQYF

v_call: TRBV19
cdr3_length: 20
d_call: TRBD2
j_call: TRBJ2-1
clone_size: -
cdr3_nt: TGTGCCAGTAGTATAATTGGTGCTAGCGGGGACCCAAGCTCCTACAATGAGCAGTTCTTC
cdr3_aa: CASSIIGASGDPSSYNEQFF

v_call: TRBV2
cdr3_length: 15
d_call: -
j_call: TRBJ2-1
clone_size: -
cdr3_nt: TGTGCCAGCAGTGTTCGAGGAGCAGCCTACAATGAGCAGTTCTTC
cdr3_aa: CASSVRGAAYNEQFF

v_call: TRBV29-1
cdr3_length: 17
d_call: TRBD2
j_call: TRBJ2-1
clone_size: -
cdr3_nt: TGCAGCTTCGGGACTAGCGGGGGGAGCCCGCATTACAATGAGCAGTTCTTC
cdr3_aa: CSFGTSGGSPHYNEQFF

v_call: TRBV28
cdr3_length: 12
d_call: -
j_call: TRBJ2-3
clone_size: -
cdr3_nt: TGTGCCAGCAGTCGACTAGAAAATACGCAGTATTTT
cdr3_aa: CASSRLENTQYF

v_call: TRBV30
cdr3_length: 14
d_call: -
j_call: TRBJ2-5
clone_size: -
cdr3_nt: TGTGCCTGGAGTCGGGGACACCCCCAAGAGACCCAGTACTTC
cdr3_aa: CAWSRGHPQETQYF

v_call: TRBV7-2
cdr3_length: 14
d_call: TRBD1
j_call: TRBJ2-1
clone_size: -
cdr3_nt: TGTGCCAGCAGCTTAGCTGGGACAGTCAATGAGCAGTTCTTC
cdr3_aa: CASSLAGTVNEQFF

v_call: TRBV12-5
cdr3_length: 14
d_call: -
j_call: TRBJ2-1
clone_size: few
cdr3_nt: TGTGCTAGTGGTTTGGTTGGAGGATCAGGTAGGGAGTTCTTC
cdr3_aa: CASGLVGGSGREFF

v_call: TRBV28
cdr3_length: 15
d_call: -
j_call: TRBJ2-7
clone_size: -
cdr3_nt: TGTGCCAGCAGTTTTCTTGAGCGGTTCTCCTACGAGCAGTACTTC
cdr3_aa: CASSFLERFSYEQYF

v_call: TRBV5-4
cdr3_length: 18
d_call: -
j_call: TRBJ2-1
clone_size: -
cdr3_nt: TGTGCCAGCAGCTTGGCTATTTTGGCGGGCCACTCCTACAATGAGCAGTTCTTC
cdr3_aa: CASSLAILAGHSYNEQFF

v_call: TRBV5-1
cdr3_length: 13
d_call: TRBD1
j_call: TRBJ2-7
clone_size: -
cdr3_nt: TGCGCCAGTAAAAGGACAGGGTACCACGAGCAGTACTTC
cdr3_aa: CASKRTGYHEQYF

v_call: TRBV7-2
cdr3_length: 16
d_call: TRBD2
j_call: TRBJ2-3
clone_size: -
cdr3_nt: TGTGCCAGCAGCGAAAGGACTAGTGTGAGGACAGATACGCAGTATTTT
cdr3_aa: CASSERTSVRTDTQYF

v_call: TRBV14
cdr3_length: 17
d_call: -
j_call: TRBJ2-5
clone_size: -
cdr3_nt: TGTGCCAGCAGCCAAGACAAAGCGGACAGAAGGAGGGAGACCCAGTACTTC
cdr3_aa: CASSQDKADRRRETQYF

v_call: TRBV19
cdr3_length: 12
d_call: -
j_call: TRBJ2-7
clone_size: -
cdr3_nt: TGTGCCAGTAGTGGTAGGGGCTACGAGCAGTACTTC
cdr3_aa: CASSGRGYEQYF

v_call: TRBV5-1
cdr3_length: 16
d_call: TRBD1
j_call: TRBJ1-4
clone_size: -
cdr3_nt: TGCGCCAGCAGCAGAGAACCAGGGGGCTCGGGGGAAAAACTGTTTTTT
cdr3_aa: CASSREPGGSGEKLFF

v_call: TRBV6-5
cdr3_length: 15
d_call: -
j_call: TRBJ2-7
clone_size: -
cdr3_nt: TGTGCCAGCAGCGGACTCGGACCCGTCTCCTACGAGCAGTACTTC
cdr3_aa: CASSGLGPVSYEQYF

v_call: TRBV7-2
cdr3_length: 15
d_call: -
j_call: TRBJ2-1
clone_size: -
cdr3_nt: TGTGCCAGCAGCTTAGGGGGGACACCCTACAATGAGCAGTTCTTC
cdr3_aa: CASSLGGTPYNEQFF

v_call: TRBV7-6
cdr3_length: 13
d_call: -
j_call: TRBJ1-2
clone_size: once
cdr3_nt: TGTGCCAGCAGCTTAGGGTGGGCCGAGGGCTACACCTTC
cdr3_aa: CASSLGWAEGYTF

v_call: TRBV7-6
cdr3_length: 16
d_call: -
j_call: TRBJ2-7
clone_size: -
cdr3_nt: TGTGCCAGCAGCTTAACCGGGTCAACAGGGAAAGAAGAGCAGTACTTC
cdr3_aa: CASSLTGSTGKEEQYF

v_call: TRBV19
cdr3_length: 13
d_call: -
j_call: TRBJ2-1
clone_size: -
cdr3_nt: TGTGCCAGTAGTATACAGGACTACAATGAGCAGTTCTTC
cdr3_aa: CASSIQDYNEQFF

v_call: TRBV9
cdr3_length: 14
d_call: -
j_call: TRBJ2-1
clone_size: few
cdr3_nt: TGTGCCAGCAGCGAACCCGGGACTCCAAATGAGCAGTTCTTC
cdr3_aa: CASSEPGTPNEQFF

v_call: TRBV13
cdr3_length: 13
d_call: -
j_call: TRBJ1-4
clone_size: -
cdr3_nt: TGTGCCAGCAGCTTATTGCGGGGAGGGAAACTGTTTTTT
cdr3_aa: CASSLLRGGKLFF

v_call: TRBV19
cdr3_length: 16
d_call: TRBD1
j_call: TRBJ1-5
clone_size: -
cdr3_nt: TGTGCCAGTAGTACCGCGACAGGGTTAAGCAATCAGCCCCAGCATTTT
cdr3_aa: CASSTATGLSNQPQHF

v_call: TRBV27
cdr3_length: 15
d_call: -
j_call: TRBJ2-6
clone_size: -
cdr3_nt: TGTGCCAGCAGTTTTGAGGGATCTGGGGCCAACGTCCTGACTTTC
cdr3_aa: CASSFEGSGANVLTF

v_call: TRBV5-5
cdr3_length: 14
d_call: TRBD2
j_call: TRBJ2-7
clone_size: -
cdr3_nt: TGTGCCAGCAGCTTGACTAGCGGCGCTAGGGAGCAGTACTTC
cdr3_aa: CASSLTSGAREQYF

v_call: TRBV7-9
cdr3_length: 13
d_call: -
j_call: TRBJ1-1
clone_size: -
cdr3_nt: TGTGCCAGCAGCTCGAGAGAGGGTACTGAAGCTTTCTTT
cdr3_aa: CASSSREGTEAFF

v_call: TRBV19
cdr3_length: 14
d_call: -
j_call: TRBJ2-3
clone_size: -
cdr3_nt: TGTGCCAGTAAGAACAGGGATGTTACAGATACGCAGTATTTT
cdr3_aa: CASKNRDVTDTQYF

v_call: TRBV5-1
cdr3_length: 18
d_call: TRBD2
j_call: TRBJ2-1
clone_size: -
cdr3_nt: TGCGCCAGCAGCTTGGAGGGCGGGGCGGGGGGTTCCTACAATGAGCAGTTCTTC
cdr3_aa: CASSLEGGAGGSYNEQFF

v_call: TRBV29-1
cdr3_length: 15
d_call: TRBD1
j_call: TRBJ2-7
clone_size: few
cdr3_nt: TGCAGCGTTGAAGATCAGGGGGACGAGAGGGACGAGCAGTACTTC
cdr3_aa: CSVEDQGDERDEQYF

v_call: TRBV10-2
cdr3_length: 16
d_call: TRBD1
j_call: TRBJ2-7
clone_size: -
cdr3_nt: TGCGCCAGCAGAGAACCTGGGCAGGGGGCAACATACGAGCAGTACTTC
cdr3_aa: CASREPGQGATYEQYF

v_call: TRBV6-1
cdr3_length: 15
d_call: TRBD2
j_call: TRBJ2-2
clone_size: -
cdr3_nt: TGTGCCAGCCTCCAGGGGGTAGCGGGAGGCGGGGAGCTGTTTTTT
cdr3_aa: CASLQGVAGGGELFF

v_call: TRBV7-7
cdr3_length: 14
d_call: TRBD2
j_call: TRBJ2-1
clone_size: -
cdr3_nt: TGTGCCAGCGGACCCATTAGCGGGAAGCATGAGCAGTTCTTC
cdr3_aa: CASGPISGKHEQFF

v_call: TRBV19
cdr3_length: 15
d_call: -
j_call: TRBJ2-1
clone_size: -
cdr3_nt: TGTGCCAGTAGTCCCTCTAGGGGCCTATATAATGAGCAGTTCTTC
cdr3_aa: CASSPSRGLYNEQFF

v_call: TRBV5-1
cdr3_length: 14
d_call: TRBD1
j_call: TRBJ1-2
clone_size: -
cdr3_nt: TGCGCCAGCAGCTTGATGGACAGGGGCGAGGGCTACACCTTC
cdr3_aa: CASSLMDRGEGYTF

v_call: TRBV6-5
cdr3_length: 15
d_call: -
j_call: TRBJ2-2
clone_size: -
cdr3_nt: TGTGCCAGCAGCCGACTACAGTCAAACACCGGGGAGCTGTTTTTT
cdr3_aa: CASSRLQSNTGELFF

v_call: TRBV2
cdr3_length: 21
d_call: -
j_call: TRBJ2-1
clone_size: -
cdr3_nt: TGTGCCAGCAGTGAAGCTTCGGGGGTCGGGAGGGGGCCCAAATTCTACAATGAGCAGTTCTTC
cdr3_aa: CASSEASGVGRGPKFYNEQFF

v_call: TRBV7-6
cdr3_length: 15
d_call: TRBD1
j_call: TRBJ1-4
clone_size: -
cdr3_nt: TGTGCCAGCAGTCCGGGACAGGAGTATAATGAAAAACTGTTTTTT
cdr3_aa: CASSPGQEYNEKLFF

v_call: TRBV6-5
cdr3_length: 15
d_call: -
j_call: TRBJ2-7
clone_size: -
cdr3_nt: TGTGCCAGCAGTACGACCAGGACGGTGGGGGGCGAGCAGTACTTC
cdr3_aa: CASSTTRTVGGEQYF

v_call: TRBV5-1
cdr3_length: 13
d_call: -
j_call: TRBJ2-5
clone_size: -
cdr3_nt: TGCGCCAGCAGCTTGGCCCTCAGGGAGACCCAGTACTTC
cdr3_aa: CASSLALRETQYF

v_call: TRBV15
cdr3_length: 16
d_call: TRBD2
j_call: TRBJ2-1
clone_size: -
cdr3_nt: TGTGCCACCAGCAGTCCTTGGACTAGCGGGAACAATGAGCAGTTCTTC
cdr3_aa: CATSSPWTSGNNEQFF